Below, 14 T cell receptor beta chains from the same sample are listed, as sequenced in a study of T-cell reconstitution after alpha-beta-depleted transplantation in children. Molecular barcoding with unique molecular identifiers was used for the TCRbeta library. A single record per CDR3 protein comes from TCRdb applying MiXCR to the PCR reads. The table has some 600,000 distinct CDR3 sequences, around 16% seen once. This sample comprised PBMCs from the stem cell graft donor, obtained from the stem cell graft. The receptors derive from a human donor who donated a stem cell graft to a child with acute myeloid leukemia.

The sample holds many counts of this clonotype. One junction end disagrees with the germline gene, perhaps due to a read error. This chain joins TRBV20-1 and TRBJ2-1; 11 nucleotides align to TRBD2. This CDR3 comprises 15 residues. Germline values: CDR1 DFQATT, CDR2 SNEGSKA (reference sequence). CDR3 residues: CSAQYSGGAQARGSF. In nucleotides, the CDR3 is TGCAGTGCTCAATATAGCGGGGGGGCGCAGGCGAGGGGTAGCTTC.

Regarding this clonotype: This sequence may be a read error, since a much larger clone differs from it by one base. The CDR3 DNA reads TGCAGTGCTAGAGCCCATAGGCAGGGGCGATACAATGAGCAGTTCTTC. The encoded protein is CSARAHRQGRYNEQFF. This chain uses TRBV20-1 with TRBJ2-1; TRBD1 is a possible D gene (6 bases). V lost 1 base to trimming and J lost 4 bases, with 17 bases between them. This CDR3 region has 16 residues. The germline gives CDR1 DFQATT, CDR2 SNEGSKA (reference sequence).

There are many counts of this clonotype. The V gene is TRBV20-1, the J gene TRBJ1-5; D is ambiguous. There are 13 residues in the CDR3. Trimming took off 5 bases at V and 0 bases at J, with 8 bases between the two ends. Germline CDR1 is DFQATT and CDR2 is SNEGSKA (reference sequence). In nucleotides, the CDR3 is TGCAGTGCTGCATTGGGTAGCAATCAGCCCCAGCATTTT. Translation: CSAALGSNQPQHF.

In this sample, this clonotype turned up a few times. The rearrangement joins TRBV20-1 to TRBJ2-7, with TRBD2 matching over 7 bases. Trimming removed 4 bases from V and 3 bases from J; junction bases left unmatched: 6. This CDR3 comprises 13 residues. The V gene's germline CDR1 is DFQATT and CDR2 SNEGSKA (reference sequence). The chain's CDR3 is CSAISGGYYEQYF. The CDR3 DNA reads TGCAGTGCTATTTCCGGGGGGTACTACGAGCAGTACTTC.

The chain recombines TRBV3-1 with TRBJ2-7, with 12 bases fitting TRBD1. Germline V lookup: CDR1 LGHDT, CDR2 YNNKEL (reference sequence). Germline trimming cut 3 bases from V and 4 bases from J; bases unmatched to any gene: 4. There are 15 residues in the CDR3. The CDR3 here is CASSHLGQGAYEQYF. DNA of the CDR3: TGTGCCAGCAGCCATCTGGGACAGGGGGCGTACGAGCAGTACTTC.

CDR3 coding DNA: TGTGCCAGCAGCTTATCCAAGAAAGAGACCCAGTACTTC. This codes for CASSLSKKETQYF. The chain is built from TRBV7-9 and TRBJ2-5; no firm D call. The CDR3 is 13 residues long. Trimming took 2 bases from V and 3 from J, leaving 7 bases between them. The germline gives CDR1 SEHNR, CDR2 FQNEAQ (reference sequence).

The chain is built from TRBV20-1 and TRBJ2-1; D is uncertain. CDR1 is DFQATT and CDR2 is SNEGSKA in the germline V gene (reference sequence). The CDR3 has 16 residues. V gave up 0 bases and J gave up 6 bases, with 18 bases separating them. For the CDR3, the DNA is TGCAGTGCTAGAGAAGAAAGCCCTAGAGAGGCCAATGAGCAGTTCTTC. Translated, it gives CSAREESPREANEQFF.

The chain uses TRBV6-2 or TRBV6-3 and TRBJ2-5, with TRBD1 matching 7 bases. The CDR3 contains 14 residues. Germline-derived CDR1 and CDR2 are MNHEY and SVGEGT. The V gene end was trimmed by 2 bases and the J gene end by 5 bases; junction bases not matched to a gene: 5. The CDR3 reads CASSYKPGQETQYF. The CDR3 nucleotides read TGTGCCAGCAGTTACAAACCGGGACAGGAGACCCAGTACTTC.

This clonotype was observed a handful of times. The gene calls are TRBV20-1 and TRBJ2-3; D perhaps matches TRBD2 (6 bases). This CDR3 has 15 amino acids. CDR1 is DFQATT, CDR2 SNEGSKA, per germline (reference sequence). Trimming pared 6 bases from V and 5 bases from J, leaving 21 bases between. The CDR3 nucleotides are TGCAGTGCAATTGGGACTGTCGAGGTAGTAGATACGCAGTATTTT. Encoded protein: CSAIGTVEVVDTQYF.

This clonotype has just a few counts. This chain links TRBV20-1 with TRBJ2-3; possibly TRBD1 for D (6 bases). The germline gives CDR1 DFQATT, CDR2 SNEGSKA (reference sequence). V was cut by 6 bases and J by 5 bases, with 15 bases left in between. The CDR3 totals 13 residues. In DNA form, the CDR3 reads TGCAGTGCCCGGGACACGGCGGGAGATACGCAGTATTTT. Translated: CSARDTAGDTQYF.

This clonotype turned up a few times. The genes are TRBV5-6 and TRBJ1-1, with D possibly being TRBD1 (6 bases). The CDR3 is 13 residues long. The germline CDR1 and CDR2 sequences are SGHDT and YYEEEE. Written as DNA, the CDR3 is TGTGCGAGCGCTGGGGGGCTTGCGGCTGAAGCTTTCTTT. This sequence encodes CASAGGLAAEAFF. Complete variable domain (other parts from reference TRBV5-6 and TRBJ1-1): DAGVTQSPTHLIKTRGQQVTLRCSPKSGHDTVSWYQQALGQGPQFIFQYYEEEERQRGNFPDRFSGHQFPNYSSELNVNALLLGDSALYLCASAGGLAAEAFFGQGTRLTVV.

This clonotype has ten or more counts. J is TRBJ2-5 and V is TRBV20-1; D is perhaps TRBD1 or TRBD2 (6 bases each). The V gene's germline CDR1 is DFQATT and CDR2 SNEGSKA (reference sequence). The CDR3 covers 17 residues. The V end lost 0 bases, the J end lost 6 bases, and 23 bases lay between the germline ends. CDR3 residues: CSARDRVSGAWLKTQYF. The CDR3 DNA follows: TGCAGTGCTAGAGATAGGGTCTCGGGGGCCTGGTTAAAGACCCAGTACTTC.

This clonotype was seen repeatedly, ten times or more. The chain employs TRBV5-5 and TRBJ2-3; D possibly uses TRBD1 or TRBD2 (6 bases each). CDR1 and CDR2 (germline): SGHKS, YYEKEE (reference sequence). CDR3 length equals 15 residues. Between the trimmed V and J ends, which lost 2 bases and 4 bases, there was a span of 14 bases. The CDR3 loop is CASSFAGGGADTQYF. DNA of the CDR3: TGTGCCAGCAGCTTCGCCGGGGGCGGGGCAGATACGCAGTATTTT.

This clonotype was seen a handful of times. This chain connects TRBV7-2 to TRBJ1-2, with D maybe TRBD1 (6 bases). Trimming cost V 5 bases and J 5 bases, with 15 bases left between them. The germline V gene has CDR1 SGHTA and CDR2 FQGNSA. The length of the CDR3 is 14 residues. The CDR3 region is CASSPLTGGYGYTF. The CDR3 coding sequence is TGTGCCAGCAGCCCCCTGACAGGAGGATATGGCTACACCTTC.